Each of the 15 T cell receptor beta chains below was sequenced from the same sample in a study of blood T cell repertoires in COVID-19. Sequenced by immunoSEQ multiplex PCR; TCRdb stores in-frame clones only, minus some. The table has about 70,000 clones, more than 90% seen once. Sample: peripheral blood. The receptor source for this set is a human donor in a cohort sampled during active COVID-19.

The chain's CDR3 is CAWSIGRGRGETQYF. CDR3 coding DNA: TGTGCCTGGAGTATAGGCAGGGGTCGAGGGGAGACCCAGTACTTC. The V gene is TRBV30, the J gene TRBJ2-5; D might be TRBD1 (6 bases). The germline V gene encodes CDR1 GTSNPN and CDR2 SVGIG (reference sequence). V was shortened by 2 bases and J by 5 bases, with 18 bases between the two germline ends. This CDR3 is 15 amino acids long.

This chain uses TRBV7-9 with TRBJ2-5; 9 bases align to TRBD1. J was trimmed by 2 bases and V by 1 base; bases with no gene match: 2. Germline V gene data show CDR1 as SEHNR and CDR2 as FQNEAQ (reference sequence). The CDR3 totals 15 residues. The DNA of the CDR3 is TGTGCCAGCAGCTTAGGGGACAGGGAACAAGAGACCCAGTACTTC. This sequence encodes CASSLGDREQETQYF.

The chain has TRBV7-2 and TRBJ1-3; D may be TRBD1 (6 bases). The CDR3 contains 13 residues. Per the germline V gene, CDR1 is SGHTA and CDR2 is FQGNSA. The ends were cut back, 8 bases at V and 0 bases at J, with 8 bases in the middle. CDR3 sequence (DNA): TGTGCCAGCGGACAGAACTCTGGAAACACCATATATTTT. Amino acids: CASGQNSGNTIYF. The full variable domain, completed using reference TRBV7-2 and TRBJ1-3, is GAGVSQSPSNKVTEKGKDVELRCDPISGHTALYWYRQSLGQGLEFLIYFQGNSAPDKSGLPSDRFSAERTGGSVSTLTIQRTQQEDSAVYLCASGQNSGNTIYFGEGSWLTVV.

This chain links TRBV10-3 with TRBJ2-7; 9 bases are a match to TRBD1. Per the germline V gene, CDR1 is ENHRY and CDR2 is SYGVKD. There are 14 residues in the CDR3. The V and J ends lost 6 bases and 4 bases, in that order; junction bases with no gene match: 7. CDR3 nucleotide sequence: TGTGCCATCAGCGGGGGGACAGGGTATTACGAGCAGTACTTC. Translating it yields CAISGGTGYYEQYF.

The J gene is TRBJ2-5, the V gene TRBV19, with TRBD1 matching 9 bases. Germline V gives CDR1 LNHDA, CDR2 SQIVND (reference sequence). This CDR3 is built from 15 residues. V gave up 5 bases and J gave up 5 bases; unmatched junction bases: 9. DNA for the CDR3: TGTGCCAGTAGTTCCCAACAGGGGGCGCGGGAGACCCAGTACTTC. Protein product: CASSSQQGARETQYF.

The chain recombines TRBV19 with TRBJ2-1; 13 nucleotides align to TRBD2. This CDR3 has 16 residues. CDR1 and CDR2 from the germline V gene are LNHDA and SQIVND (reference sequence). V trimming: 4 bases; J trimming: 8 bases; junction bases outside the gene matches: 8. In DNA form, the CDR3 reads TGTGCCAGTAGTACCCGACTAGCGGGAGGAAACTATGAGCAGTTCTTC. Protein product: CASSTRLAGGNYEQFF.

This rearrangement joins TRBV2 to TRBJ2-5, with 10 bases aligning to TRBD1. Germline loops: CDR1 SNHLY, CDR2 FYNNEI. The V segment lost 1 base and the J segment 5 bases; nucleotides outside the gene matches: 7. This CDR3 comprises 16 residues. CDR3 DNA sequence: TGTGCCAGCAGTGAAGGGACAGGGGGGTTAGGGGAGACCCAGTACTTC. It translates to CASSEGTGGLGETQYF.

DNA for the CDR3: TGTGCCAGCAGCCAAGGCAGGGGCCTTCAAGAGACCCAGTACTTC. This encodes CASSQGRGLQETQYF. J is TRBJ2-5 and V is TRBV3-1 (or the pseudogene TRBV3-2); a possible D gene is TRBD1 (6 bases). The CDR3 totals 15 residues. The germline V gene encodes CDR1 LGHDT and CDR2 YNNKEL (reference sequence). V lost 1 base and J lost 2, with 11 bases in between.

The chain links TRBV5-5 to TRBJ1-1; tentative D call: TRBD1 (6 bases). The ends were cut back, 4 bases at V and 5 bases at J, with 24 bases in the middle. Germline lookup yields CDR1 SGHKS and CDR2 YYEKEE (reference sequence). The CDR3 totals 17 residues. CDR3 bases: TGTGCCAGCAGCCCCCTTGGAATTAACAGGGCAAGGACTGAAGCTTTCTTT. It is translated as CASSPLGINRARTEAFF.

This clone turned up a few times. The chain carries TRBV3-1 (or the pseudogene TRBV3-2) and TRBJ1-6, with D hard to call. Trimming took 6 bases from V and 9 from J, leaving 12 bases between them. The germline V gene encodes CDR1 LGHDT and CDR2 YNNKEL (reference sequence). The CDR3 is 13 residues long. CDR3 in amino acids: CASRDAGGSPLHF. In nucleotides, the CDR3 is TGTGCCAGCAGGGACGCGGGAGGTTCACCCCTCCACTTT.

Here the CDR3 DNA reads TGCGCCAGCAGCTTGGGACAGACGAACACCGGGGAGCTGTTTTTT. Amino acids: CASSLGQTNTGELFF. The V gene is TRBV5-1, the J gene TRBJ2-2, with D maybe TRBD1 (5 bases). Germline assignment: CDR1 SGHRS and CDR2 YFSETQ. This CDR3 has 15 residues. The V end was cut by 0 bases, the J end by 0 bases, with 6 bases between.

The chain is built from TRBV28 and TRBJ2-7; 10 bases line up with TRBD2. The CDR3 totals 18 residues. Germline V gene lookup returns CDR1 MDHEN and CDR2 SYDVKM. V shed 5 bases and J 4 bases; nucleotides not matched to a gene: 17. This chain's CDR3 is CASSPPSKGTSGVYEQYF. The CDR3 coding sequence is TGTGCCAGCAGTCCCCCGTCAAAGGGAACTAGCGGGGTATACGAGCAGTACTTC.

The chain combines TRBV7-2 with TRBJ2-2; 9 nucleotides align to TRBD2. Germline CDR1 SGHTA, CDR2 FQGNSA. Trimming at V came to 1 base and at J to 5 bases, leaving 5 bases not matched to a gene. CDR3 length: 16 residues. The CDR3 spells CASSLVPSGATGELFF. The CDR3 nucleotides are TGTGCCAGCAGCTTAGTGCCTAGCGGGGCTACCGGGGAGCTGTTTTTT.

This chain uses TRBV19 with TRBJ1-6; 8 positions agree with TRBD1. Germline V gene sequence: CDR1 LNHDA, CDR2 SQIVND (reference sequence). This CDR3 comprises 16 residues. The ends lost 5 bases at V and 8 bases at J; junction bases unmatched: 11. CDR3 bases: TGTGCCAGTAGTCGCATTACCGGACAGGGATATTCACCCCTCCACTTT. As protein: CASSRITGQGYSPLHF. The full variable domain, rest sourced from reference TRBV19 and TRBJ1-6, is DGGITQSPKYLFRKEGQNVTLSCEQNLNHDAMYWYRQDPGQGLRLIYYSQIVNDFQKGDIAEGYSVSREKKESFPLTVTSAQKNPTAFYLCASSRITGQGYSPLHFGNGTRLTVT.

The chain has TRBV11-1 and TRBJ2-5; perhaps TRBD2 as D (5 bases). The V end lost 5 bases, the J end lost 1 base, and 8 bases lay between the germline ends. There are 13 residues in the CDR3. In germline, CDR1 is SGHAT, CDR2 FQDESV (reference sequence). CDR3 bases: TGTGCCAGCAGCGCGGGCCTCCAAGAGACCCAGTACTTC. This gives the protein CASSAGLQETQYF. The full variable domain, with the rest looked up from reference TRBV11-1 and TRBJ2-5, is EAEVAQSPRYKITEKSQAVAFWCDPISGHATLYWYRQILGQGPELLVQFQDESVVDDSQLPKDRFSAERLKGVDSTLKIQPAELGDSAMYLCASSAGLQETQYFGPGTRLLVL.